The T cell receptor beta chain described here comes from a study of tumor-infiltrating lymphocytes in oesophageal squamous cell carcinoma. This clonotype was detected ten times or more. TCRdb re-called the PCR reads with MiXCR, one entry per CDR3 protein. Among 15,000 to 20,000 distinct CDR3 sequences listed, 40% to 45% were seen once. Sequenced sample: normal esophageal tissue next to the tumor. This clonotype originated in a female donor with esophageal squamous cell carcinoma.

CDR3 sequence: CASSARLAGTDYNEQFF. As DNA, the CDR3 is TGTGCCAGCAGTGCACGACTAGCGGGAACGGATTACAATGAGCAGTTCTTC. The J gene is TRBJ2-1, the V gene TRBV6-4; 11 bases are a match to TRBD2. Germline trimming cut 4 bases from V and 4 bases from J; bases unmatched to any gene: 9. Germline-derived CDR1 and CDR2 are MRHNA and SNTAGT. This CDR3 has 17 residues.